One sample yielded the 21 T cell receptor beta chains listed below, sequenced in a study of cytomegalovirus exposure and HLA in healthy donors. 13 Jbeta primers and 60 Vbeta primers were used for the PCR. Produced via immunoSEQ multiplex PCR; TCRdb's table is partial and in-frame only. The sample shows roughly 200,000 clones, approximately 80% of them seen only once. Sequencing input: PBMCs. All receptors derive from a boy younger than 10 in good health and CMV-seronegative.

This clone appeared a single time. V usage is TRBV12-5 and J usage is TRBJ2-7; maybe TRBD1 (5 bases). V lost 4 bases and J 6 bases, leaving 10 bases between the germline ends. This CDR3 comprises 12 residues. From germline, CDR1 is LGHNT and CDR2 FRNRAP. The DNA of the CDR3 is TGTGCTAGTGGTTCGATTGGGGCCGAGCAGTACTTC. It translates to CASGSIGAEQYF.

This clone was seen once. The rearrangement links TRBV9 to TRBJ2-2, with 7 bases aligning to TRBD1. The ends lost 0 bases at V and 4 bases at J; junction bases unmatched: 6. Germline V gives CDR1 SGDLS, CDR2 YYNGEE. This CDR3 is built from 16 residues. The CDR3 reads CASSVGQGTTTGELFF. The CDR3 DNA is TGTGCCAGCAGCGTAGGACAGGGCACGACCACCGGGGAGCTGTTTTTT.

This chain uses TRBV9 with TRBJ2-1; D not resolved. The CDR3 is 16 residues long. Germline CDR1 SGDLS, CDR2 YYNGEE. Trimming removed 4 bases at V and 2 bases at J, with 16 bases between. The DNA of the CDR3 is TGTGCCAGCAGCCCCTCCGTGCAGGTAGCCTACAATGAGCAGTTCTTC. This codes for CASSPSVQVAYNEQFF.

The chain combines TRBV28 with TRBJ1-2; the D gene is possibly TRBD1 (6 bases). The CDR3 sequence is 12 residues long. CDR1 is MDHEN, CDR2 SYDVKM, per germline. The ends were cut back, 7 bases at V and 6 bases at J, with 12 bases in the middle. The CDR3 loop is CASTGGGDGYTF. CDR3 DNA: TGTGCCAGCACGGGGGGGGGCGATGGCTACACCTTC.

CDR3 DNA: TGTGCCAGCAGTGCACTAGCGGGGGGGCCGAGCACCGGGGAGCTGTTTTTT. It yields the protein CASSALAGGPSTGELFF. This chain uses TRBV6-4 with TRBJ2-2, with TRBD2 identical over 13 bases. In germline, CDR1 is MRHNA, CDR2 SNTAGT. This CDR3 spans 17 amino acids. The V and J ends lost 4 bases and 4 bases, in that order; junction bases with no gene match: 6.

V usage is TRBV5-4 and J usage is TRBJ2-3, with D maybe TRBD2 (5 bases). The V end lost 2 bases, the J end lost 7 bases, and 14 bases lay between the germline ends. Germline CDR1 reads SGHNT; CDR2 reads YYREEE (reference sequence). This CDR3 spans 14 amino acids. The CDR3 sequence is CASSFRGAVNTQYF. The DNA of the CDR3 is TGTGCCAGCAGCTTTCGAGGAGCGGTCAATACGCAGTATTTT. Using reference TRBV5-4 and TRBJ2-3 for the parts outside the CDR3, the full variable domain is ETGVTQSPTHLIKTRGQQVTLRCSSQSGHNTVSWYQQALGQGPQFIFQYYREEENGRGNFPPRFSGLQFPNYSSELNVNALELDDSALYLCASSFRGAVNTQYFGPGTRLTVL.

The rearrangement links TRBV2 to TRBJ2-4, with 9 positions matching TRBD1. Germline lookup yields CDR1 SNHLY and CDR2 FYNNEI. V lost 4 bases, J lost 7 bases, and 5 bases stayed unmatched. CDR3 length: 14 amino acids. Here the CDR3 reads CASSAVGTGNIQYF. In DNA form, the CDR3 reads TGTGCCAGCAGTGCCGTGGGGACAGGGAACATTCAGTACTTC. The full variable domain, its missing parts supplied by reference TRBV2 and TRBJ2-4, is EPEVTQTPSHQVTQMGQEVILRCVPISNHLYFYWYRQILGQKVEFLVSFYNNEISEKSEIFDDQFSVERPDGSNFTLKIRSTKLEDSAMYFCASSAVGTGNIQYFGAGTRLSVL.

The genes are TRBV5-1 and TRBJ2-7; perhaps TRBD1 as D (6 bases). Trimming took 4 bases from V and 3 from J, leaving 17 bases between them. In germline, CDR1 is SGHRS, CDR2 YFSETQ. CDR3 length equals 15 residues. CDR3 residues: CASSNLDKGVYEQYF. The CDR3 DNA reads TGCGCCAGCAGCAACCTGGATAAGGGGGTCTACGAGCAGTACTTC.

The chain combines TRBV6-4 with TRBJ2-7; 13 positions agree with TRBD2. Looked up from germline, CDR1 is MRHNA and CDR2 is SNTAGT. The CDR3 length is 16 residues. V shed 10 bases, J shed 5 bases, and the junction held 14 bases outside the gene matches. The CDR3 DNA sequence: TGTGCCACCGGACTAGCGGGAGTGAAAATAGATGACGAGCAGTACTTC. Protein product: CATGLAGVKIDDEQYF.

This chain connects TRBV15 to TRBJ2-7; TRBD1 agrees at 8 bases. V shed 0 bases and J 0 bases; nucleotides not matched to a gene: 7. The CDR3 length is 17 residues. Germline assignment: CDR1 LNHNV and CDR2 YYDKDF (reference sequence). As DNA, the CDR3 is TGTGCCACCAGCAGAGATCCGGGACAGGTCCACTCCTACGAGCAGTACTTC. Translating it yields CATSRDPGQVHSYEQYF.

Concerning this clone itself: Compared with germline, one end of the junction differs, possibly owing to a read error. The chain recombines TRBV7-9 with TRBJ1-5; possible D gene TRBD1, 6 bases. This CDR3 comprises 16 residues. Germline V gene lookup returns CDR1 SEHNR and CDR2 FQNEAQ (reference sequence). The CDR3 bases are TGTTCCAGCAGCTCCACGGACAGTGCGGTTGAGCAGCCCCAGCATTTT. It translates to CSSSSTDSAVEQPQHF.

This clone was recorded only once. The same CDR3 can be traced to other DNA sequences in this sample. The chain uses TRBV9 and TRBJ2-3; D possibly corresponds to TRBD1 (6 bases). V lost 0 bases and J lost 1, with 9 bases in between. The CDR3 runs to 15 residues. In germline, CDR1 is SGDLS, CDR2 YYNGEE. This CDR3 is CASSVGAGGTDTQYF. The CDR3 nucleotides read TGTGCCAGCAGCGTAGGGGCAGGGGGCACAGATACGCAGTATTTT. The variable domain in full, with the rest retrieved from reference TRBV9 and TRBJ2-3, is DSGVTQTPKHLITATGQRVTLRCSPRSGDLSVYWYQQSLDQGLQFLIQYYNGEERAKGNILERFSAQQFPDLHSELNLSSLELGDSALYFCASSVGAGGTDTQYFGPGTRLTVL.

The chain links TRBV21-1 to TRBJ2-5; whether TRBD2, the table's D call, matches the DNA was not checked. TRBV21-1 is a pseudogene segment. The CDR3 is 17 residues long. As DNA, the CDR3 is TGTGCCAGCAGCAAAGCTAGGGTAGCGGGGGGTGAAGAGACCCAGTACTTC. Translation gives CASSKARVAGGEETQYF.

The chain carries TRBV9 and TRBJ2-7; TRBD1 is a possible D gene (5 bases). The V gene's germline CDR1 is SGDLS and CDR2 YYNGEE. The CDR3 has 14 residues. Trimming left V 3 bases short and J 2 bases short, with 12 bases between. The CDR3 is CASSESGAAYEQYF. The DNA of the CDR3 is TGTGCCAGCAGCGAATCTGGGGCCGCCTACGAGCAGTACTTC.

This clone was seen only a few times. This chain links TRBV2 with TRBJ2-3; 7 bases agree with TRBD1. Germline trimming cut 6 bases from V and 2 bases from J; bases unmatched to any gene: 5. CDR1 SNHLY and CDR2 FYNNEI come from the germline V gene. CDR3 length: 14 residues. The CDR3, as DNA: TGTGCCAGCAGGCTGGGACAGACCACAGATACGCAGTATTTT. The encoded protein is CASRLGQTTDTQYF.

The table lists this clone with a count of one. V gene TRBV9 combines with J gene TRBJ2-1; perhaps TRBD1 as D (5 bases). The CDR3 length is 14 residues. V was clipped by 3 bases and J by 5 bases, with 12 bases between them. CDR1 is SGDLS and CDR2 is YYNGEE in the germline V gene. CDR3 loop: CASSGRVGHNEQFF. In DNA form, the CDR3 reads TGTGCCAGCAGCGGCAGGGTGGGCCACAATGAGCAGTTCTTC.

The V and J genes are TRBV27 and TRBJ2-5; 13 bases are a match to TRBD2. Looked up from germline, CDR1 is MNHEY and CDR2 is SMNVEV (reference sequence). The J segment lost 6 bases and the V segment lost 5 bases, leaving 6 bases of the junction unmatched. The CDR3 spans 15 residues. The CDR3, as DNA: TGTGCCAGCAGTCTACTAGCGGGGGGGAGGAAGACCCAGTACTTC. Its translation: CASSLLAGGRKTQYF.

This rearrangement joins TRBV7-2 to TRBJ2-3; D is unclear. In germline, CDR1 is SGHTA, CDR2 FQGNSA. Trimming cost V 1 base and J 2 bases, with 10 bases left between them. The CDR3 loop spans 15 amino acids. CDR3 in amino acids: CASSLGAPNTDTQYF. The DNA of the CDR3 is TGTGCCAGCAGCTTAGGGGCTCCTAACACAGATACGCAGTATTTT.

The DNA for the CDR3 is TGTGCCAGTACCCTTGCGGGGGGGGAGCTGTTTTTT. Translating it yields CASTLAGGELFF. This chain links TRBV19 with TRBJ2-2; TRBD2 is a possible D gene (6 bases). CDR3 length equals 12 residues. The germline CDR1 and CDR2 sequences are LNHDA and SQIVND (reference sequence). The ends were cut back, 7 bases at V and 8 bases at J, with 11 bases in the middle.

The chain recombines TRBV10-2 with TRBJ1-5; 8 nucleotides align to TRBD1. This CDR3 has 14 residues. With V trimmed by 2 bases and J by 6 bases, 3 bases remained unmatched. The germline V gene has CDR1 WSHSY and CDR2 SAAADI. The CDR3 reads CASSEGQGAQPQHF. DNA for the CDR3: TGCGCCAGCAGTGAGGGGCAGGGGGCTCAGCCCCAGCATTTT.

The chain has TRBV16 and TRBJ2-5; a possible D gene is TRBD1 (6 bases). V was trimmed by 2 bases and J by 4 bases, leaving 14 bases between them. The CDR3 runs to 15 residues. Germline CDR1 KGHSY, CDR2 FQNENV. In nucleotides, the CDR3 is TGTGCCAGCAGCCAAGGGGAACAGGGACGAGAGACCCAGTACTTC. Translating it yields CASSQGEQGRETQYF. Combining the CDR3 with reference TRBV16 and TRBJ2-5 gives the whole variable domain GEEVAQTPKHLVRGEGQKAKLYCAPIKGHSYVFWYQQVLKNEFKFLISFQNENVFDETGMPKERFSAKCLPNSPCSLEIQATKLEDSAVYFCASSQGEQGRETQYFGPGTRLLVL.